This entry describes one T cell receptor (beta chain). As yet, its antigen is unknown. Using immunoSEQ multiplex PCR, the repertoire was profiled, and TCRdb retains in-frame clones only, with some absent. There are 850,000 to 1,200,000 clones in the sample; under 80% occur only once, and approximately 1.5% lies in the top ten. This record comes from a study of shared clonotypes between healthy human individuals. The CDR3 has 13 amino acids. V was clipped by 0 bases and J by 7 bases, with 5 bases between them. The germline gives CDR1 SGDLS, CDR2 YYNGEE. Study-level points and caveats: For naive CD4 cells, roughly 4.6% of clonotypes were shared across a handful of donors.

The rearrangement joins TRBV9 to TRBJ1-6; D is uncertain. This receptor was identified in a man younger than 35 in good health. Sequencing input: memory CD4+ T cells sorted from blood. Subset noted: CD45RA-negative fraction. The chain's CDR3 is CASSVAINSPLHF. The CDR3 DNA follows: TGTGCCAGCAGCGTAGCCATAAATTCACCCCTCCACTTT. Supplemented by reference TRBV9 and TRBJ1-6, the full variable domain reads DSGVTQTPKHLITATGQRVTLRCSPRSGDLSVYWYQQSLDQGLQFLIQYYNGEERAKGNILERFSAQQFPDLHSELNLSSLELGDSALYFCASSVAINSPLHFGNGTRLTVT.